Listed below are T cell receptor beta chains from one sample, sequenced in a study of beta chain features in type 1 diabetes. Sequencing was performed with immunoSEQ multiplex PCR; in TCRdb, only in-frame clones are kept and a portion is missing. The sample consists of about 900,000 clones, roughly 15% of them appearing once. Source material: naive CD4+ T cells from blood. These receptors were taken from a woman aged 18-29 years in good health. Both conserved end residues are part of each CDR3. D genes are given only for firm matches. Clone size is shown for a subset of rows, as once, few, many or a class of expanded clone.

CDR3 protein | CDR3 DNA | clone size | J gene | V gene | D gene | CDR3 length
CASSLVGQGIGEQFF | TGTGCCAGCAGCTTAGTTGGACAGGGGATTGGTGAGCAGTTCTTC | . | TRBJ2-1 | TRBV7-9 | TRBD1 | 15
CASGDTGRKTQYF | TGTGCCAGCGGGGATACAGGGCGGAAGACCCAGTACTTC | . | TRBJ2-5 | TRBV5-4 | . | 13
CASSLAPLREQYF | TGTGCCAGCAGCTTAGCCCCTCTTCGCGAGCAGTACTTC | . | TRBJ2-7 | TRBV11-2 | . | 13
CATSRDRQTYEQYF | TGTGCCACCAGCAGAGATCGGCAGACCTACGAGCAGTACTTC | . | TRBJ2-7 | TRBV15 | . | 14
CASSRTVPGGEQYF | TGTGCCAGCAGCCGAACAGTGCCGGGGGGAGAGCAGTACTTC | few | TRBJ2-7 | TRBV6-6 | TRBD2 | 14
CASSRGLTRLVGELFF | TGCGCCAGCAGCCGAGGCCTAACTAGGTTGGTCGGGGAGCTGTTTTTT | . | TRBJ2-2 | TRBV4-1 | . | 16
CATRPLGAGGTQYF | TGTGCCACCCGTCCCCTGGGCGCGGGGGGGACCCAGTACTTC | . | TRBJ2-5 | TRBV15 | TRBD2 | 14
CASSYLANTEAFF | TGTGCCAGCAGTTACTTGGCGAACACTGAAGCTTTCTTT | . | TRBJ1-1 | TRBV6-6 | . | 13
CASSPLGRQETQYF | TGTGCCAGCTCACCACTAGGTCGTCAAGAGACCCAGTACTTC | . | TRBJ2-5 | TRBV18 | . | 14
CASSLASSGTRELFF | TGTGCCAGCAGCTTAGCGTCTAGCGGGACACGGGAGCTGTTTTTT | . | TRBJ2-2 | TRBV7-9 | TRBD2 | 15
CASSSGPMTYEQYF | TGTGCCAGCAGCTCGGGACCGATGACCTACGAGCAGTACTTC | few | TRBJ2-7 | TRBV11-2 | . | 14
CSASGGVEAFF | TGCAGTGCTAGTGGCGGGGTTGAAGCTTTCTTT | . | TRBJ1-1 | TRBV20-1 | . | 11
CSVARPGLASYEQYF | TGCAGCGTTGCCCGGCCGGGGTTAGCATCCTACGAGCAGTACTTC | . | TRBJ2-7 | TRBV29-1 | . | 15
CASSYGQGTTYEQYF | TGTGCCAGCAGCTATGGACAGGGCACTACCTACGAGCAGTACTTC | few | TRBJ2-7 | TRBV5-4 | TRBD1 | 15
CASSEASGEQETQYF | TGTGCCAGCAGCGAGGCCTCAGGGGAGCAGGAGACCCAGTACTTC | few | TRBJ2-5 | TRBV9 | . | 15
CASSEAGQDYQPQHF | TGTGCCAGCAGTGAAGCGGGACAGGACTATCAGCCCCAGCATTTT | . | TRBJ1-5 | TRBV28 | TRBD1 | 15
CASSSTYEQYF | TGTGCCAGCAGCTCTACCTACGAGCAGTACTTC | few | TRBJ2-7 | TRBV6-5 | . | 11
CASSPGSTETDTQYF | TGTGCCAGCAGTCCGGGATCAACGGAGACAGATACGCAGTATTTT | few | TRBJ2-3 | TRBV6-5 | . | 15
CASSYWSRGGYTF | TGTGCCAGCAGCTATTGGTCCCGGGGGGGCTACACCTTC | . | TRBJ1-2 | TRBV5-1 | . | 13
CASSQGNGLGVNEQFF | TGCGCCAGCAGCCAGGGAAATGGGCTCGGGGTCAATGAGCAGTTCTTC | . | TRBJ2-1 | TRBV4-1 | . | 16
CASSRGNQPQHF | TGTGCCAGCAGCCGGGGGAATCAGCCCCAGCATTTT | . | TRBJ1-5 | TRBV27 | . | 12
CASSLRGVTNTGELFF | TGTGCCAGCAGCTTACGTGGGGTCACGAACACCGGGGAGCTGTTTTTT | few | TRBJ2-2 | TRBV7-6 | . | 16
CASSKDTGELFF | TGTGCCAGCAGTAAGGACACCGGGGAGCTGTTTTTT | few | TRBJ2-2 | TRBV2 | . | 12
CATSRDEGGAYEQYF | TGTGCCACCAGCAGAGATGAGGGAGGAGCCTACGAGCAGTACTTC | . | TRBJ2-7 | TRBV15 | . | 15
CASQAGVHEQFF | TGTGCCAGCCAAGCGGGAGTTCATGAGCAGTTCTTC | . | TRBJ2-1 | TRBV28 | TRBD2 | 12
CASSVVGTSDPSSYNEQFF | TGTGCCAGCAGCGTAGTAGGGACTAGCGACCCAAGCTCCTACAATGAGCAGTTCTTC | . | TRBJ2-1 | TRBV9 | TRBD2 | 19
CASSQAPLGQGLFYGYTF | TGCGCCAGCAGCCAAGCCCCCCTCGGACAGGGACTTTTCTATGGCTACACCTTC | few | TRBJ1-2 | TRBV4-1 | TRBD1 | 18
CASSQYGGIDTEAFF | TGCGCCAGCAGCCAATACGGGGGGATTGACACTGAAGCTTTCTTT | few | TRBJ1-1 | TRBV4-3 | . | 15
CASSLPHGRTVQHF | TGTGCCAGCAGCTTGCCGCATGGACGCACGGTTCAGCATTTT | few | TRBJ1-5 | TRBV5-8 | . | 14